This T cell receptor (beta chain) was obtained from a study of shared clonotypes between healthy human individuals. Notes on the study in general: Researchers sampled blood only, noting tissue repertoires likely differ. Four donors held around 5% of naive CD4 clonotypes in common. Estimated clonotype richness was generally higher in naive than memory subsets.

Comment on this clone: Its antigen is unknown.

From CD4+ cells came CD45RA+ naive and CD45RA-negative memory subsets. Here immunoSEQ multiplex PCR was the method, and the copy in TCRdb shows in-frame clones only, minus some. This table holds about 2.3 million clones, about 90% found once. From germline, CDR1 is MDHEN and CDR2 SYDVKM. The CDR3 spans 14 residues. V was shortened by 4 bases and J by 0 bases, with 9 bases between the two germline ends. This chain uses TRBV28 with TRBJ1-1; possible D gene TRBD1, 5 bases. The clonotype originates from a man aged 18-30 years in good health. Some clones in this sample may be carry-over from other donors' samples. What was sequenced was naive CD4+ T cells from PBMCs. Indicated subset: CD45RA+ positively selected. The CDR3 region is CASSSRGVNTEAFF. The CDR3 nucleotides are TGTGCCAGCAGTTCTAGGGGAGTGAACACTGAAGCTTTCTTT.